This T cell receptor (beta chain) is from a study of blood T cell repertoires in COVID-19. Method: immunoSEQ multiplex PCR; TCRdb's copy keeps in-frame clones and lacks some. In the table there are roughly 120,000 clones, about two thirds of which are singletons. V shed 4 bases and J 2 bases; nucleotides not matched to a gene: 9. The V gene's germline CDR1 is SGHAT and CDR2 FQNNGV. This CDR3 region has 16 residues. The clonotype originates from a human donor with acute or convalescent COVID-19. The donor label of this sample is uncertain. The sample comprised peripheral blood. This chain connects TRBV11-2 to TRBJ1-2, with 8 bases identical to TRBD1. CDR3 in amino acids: CASSSPTGARNYGYTF. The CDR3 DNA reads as TGTGCCAGCAGCTCCCCGACAGGGGCAAGGAACTATGGCTACACCTTC. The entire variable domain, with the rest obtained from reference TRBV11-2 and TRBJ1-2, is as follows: EAGVAQSPRYKIIEKRQSVAFWCNPISGHATLYWYQQILGQGPKLLIQFQNNGVVDDSQLPKDRFSAERLKGVDSTLKIQPAKLEDSAVYLCASSSPTGARNYGYTFGSGTRLTVV.